This section outlines one T cell receptor (beta chain) sequence together with its context. This specimen comes from a study of blood T cell repertoires in COVID-19. Study information: The samples span acute and convalescent COVID-19 from the United States, Italy and Spain. In each case, the material was cDNA or gDNA derived from T cells, B-cell-depleted T cells, or PBMCs.

The germline gives CDR1 GTSNPN, CDR2 SVGIG (reference sequence). J was trimmed by 10 bases and V by 3 bases; bases with no gene match: 5. The CDR3 extends over 11 amino acids. As processed by the authors: Cell counts per sample came from amplifying reference gene primers. Sequencing was performed with immunoSEQ multiplex PCR; in TCRdb, only in-frame clones are kept and a portion is missing. The V and J calls and clone size are taken from that table; D and trimming were inferred from the DNA. Among around 130,000 clones listed, approximately 88% were seen once. The receptor's source is a woman of 80 years or more with acute or convalescent COVID-19. Sequenced material: peripheral blood. The chain carries TRBV30 and TRBJ1-2, with 7 bases lining up with TRBD1. The chain's CDR3 is CAWSPGQIYTF. The CDR3 DNA reads as TGTGCCTGGAGCCCGGGACAGATCTACACCTTC.